This T cell receptor (beta chain) was retrieved from a study of T cell responses to AZD1222 COVID-19 vaccine. Per germline, CDR1 SGHAT and CDR2 FQNNGV. The CDR3 runs to 16 residues. The trim removed 2 bases at V and 6 bases at J, leaving 6 bases unmatched. The table came from immunoSEQ multiplex PCR; TCRdb's copy has only in-frame clones and leaves some out. The profile shows 120,000 or so clones, about 85% of them singletons. The origin of this receptor is an adult in good health. This sample comprised peripheral blood, obtained on day 0 of AZD1222 vaccination. The rearrangement joins TRBV11-2 to TRBJ2-1, with 11 bases matching TRBD2. The CDR3 sequence is CASSLLAGGSINEQFF. As DNA, the CDR3 is TGTGCCAGCAGCTTACTAGCGGGAGGATCCATCAATGAGCAGTTCTTC.